Listed below are T cell receptor beta chains from one sample, sequenced in a study of T cells after posttransplantation cyclophosphamide. Profiled with immunoSEQ multiplex PCR; TCRdb holds only in-frame clones, not every one. The sample was found to contain 40,000 to 45,000 clones, and every one recurs. What was sequenced was PBMCs. All receptors derive from a middle-aged man in good health, CMV-negative, and a related stem cell transplant donor. Both conserved end residues are trimmed from each CDR3. Fields, in order: J gene, V gene, CDR3 protein.

>TRBJ1-3|TRBV4-3
ASSYDRTGNTIY
>TRBJ2-1|TRBV7-2
ASSYGPYNEQF
>TRBJ2-5|TRBV5-1
ASSLGGTSGETQY
>TRBJ1-2|TRBV6-5
ASSYNTGYGYT
>TRBJ1-5|TRBV4-1
ASSFSDNQPQH
>NA|TRBV2
ASSNRDSDGELF
>TRBJ2-1|TRBV5-1
ASSIQTGDSSYNEQF
>TRBJ2-2|TRBV11-2
ASSPTSGRASGELF
>TRBJ1-5|TRBV21-1
ASSNHGPNEDQPQH
>TRBJ1-1|TRBV11-2
ASSLTGGFVSEAF
>TRBJ2-5|TRBV5-4
ASTWGQGGETQY
>TRBJ2-3|TRBV11-1
ASSSTRTSGGKRTQY
>TRBJ1-2|TRBV12-5
ASGLVQWQTASLPNYGYT
>TRBJ1-1|TRBV5-1
ASRPGVTNTEAF
>TRBJ1-2|TRBV9
ASSVGPPGPYGYT
>TRBJ2-3|TRBV5-4
ASSGAAGGPDTQY
>TRBJ1-2|TRBV15
ATSLDRGPYGYT
>TRBJ2-1|TRBV30
AWSVPGPHEQF
>TRBJ1-3|TRBV4-3
ASSQELIISGNTIY
>TRBJ2-7|TRBV2
ASSDPGVSPYEQY
>TRBJ1-1|TRBV16
ASSQLRGAF
>TRBJ2-5|TRBV4-1
ASSQGTGGRATQY
>TRBJ1-2|TRBV6-5
ASNPGQGFYGYT
>TRBJ2-3|TRBV7-2
ASSPLGQESTDTQY
>TRBJ2-2|TRBV11-3
ASSYATNTGELF
>TRBJ2-1|TRBV29-1
SVEDLLAGEYNEQF
>TRBJ2-3|TRBV5-6
ASSLGTAGTDTQY
>TRBJ2-5|TRBV7-7
ASSLEAYQETQY
>TRBJ1-2|TRBV7-3
ASSFGTGGYGYT
>TRBJ2-2|TRBV5-6
ASSPGGSGGASGELF
>TRBJ2-1|TRBV4-1
ASSQDPAGSSYNEQF
>TRBJ2-2|TRBV10-2
ASSAQGARTGELF
>TRBJ2-3|TRBV5-1
ASSLVARYTDTQY
>TRBJ1-2|TRBV6-6
ASSADRNSYGYT
>TRBJ1-6|TRBV10-3
AIRGTGQNSPLH
>TRBJ2-1|TRBV27
ASSPTPGLAGLEQF
>TRBJ2-4|TRBV19
ASTVHMGASQY
>TRBJ1-1|TRBV27
ASSLSPRAPNTEAF
>TRBJ1-1|TRBV19
ASRGSWQGMNTEAF
>TRBJ2-1|TRBV6-6
ASREGGGPGHEQF
>TRBJ1-1|TRBV7-3
ASSLGPDTEAF
>TRBJ2-1|TRBV29-1
SVEASGRGEQF
>TRBJ2-1|TRBV18
ASSKDRSSYNEQF
>TRBJ1-5|TRBV27
ASRGTGGAGNQPQH
>TRBJ2-5|TRBV7-6
ASSTNGGEGRRETQY